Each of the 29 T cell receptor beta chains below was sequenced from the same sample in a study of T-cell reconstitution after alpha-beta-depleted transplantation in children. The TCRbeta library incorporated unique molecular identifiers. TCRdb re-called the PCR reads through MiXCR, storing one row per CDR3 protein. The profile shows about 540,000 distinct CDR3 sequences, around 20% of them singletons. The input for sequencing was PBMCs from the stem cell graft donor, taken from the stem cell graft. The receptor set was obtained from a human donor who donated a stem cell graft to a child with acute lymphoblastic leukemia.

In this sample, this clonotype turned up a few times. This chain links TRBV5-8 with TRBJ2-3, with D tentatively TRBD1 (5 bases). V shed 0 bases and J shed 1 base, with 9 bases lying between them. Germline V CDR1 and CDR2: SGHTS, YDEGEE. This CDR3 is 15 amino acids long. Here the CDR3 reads CASSLGDSGTDTQYF. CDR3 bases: TGTGCCAGCAGCTTGGGAGACAGTGGCACAGATACGCAGTATTTT.

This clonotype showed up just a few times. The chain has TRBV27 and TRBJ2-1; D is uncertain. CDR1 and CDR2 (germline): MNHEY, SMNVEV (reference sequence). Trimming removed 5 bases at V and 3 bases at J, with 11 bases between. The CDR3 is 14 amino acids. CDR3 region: CASSLQIHYNEQFF. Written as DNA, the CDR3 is TGTGCCAGCAGTCTACAGATTCACTACAATGAGCAGTTCTTC.

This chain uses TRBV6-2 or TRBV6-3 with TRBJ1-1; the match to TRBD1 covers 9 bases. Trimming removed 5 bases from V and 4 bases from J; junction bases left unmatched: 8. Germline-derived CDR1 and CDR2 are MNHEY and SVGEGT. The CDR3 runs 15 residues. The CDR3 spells CASSDVTGGGTEAFF. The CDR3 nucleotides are TGTGCCAGCAGTGACGTTACAGGGGGCGGCACTGAAGCTTTCTTT.

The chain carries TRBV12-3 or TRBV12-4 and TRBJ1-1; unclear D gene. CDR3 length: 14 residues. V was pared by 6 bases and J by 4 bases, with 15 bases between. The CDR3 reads CASSPPGKGTEAFF. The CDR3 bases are TGTGCCAGCAGCCCGCCCGGGAAGGGCACTGAAGCTTTCTTT.

This chain's CDR3 is CASSLGLANNEQFF. In DNA, the CDR3 is TGCGCCAGCAGCCTGGGACTAGCCAACAATGAGCAGTTCTTC. The chain carries TRBV5-1 and TRBJ2-1, with 9 bases lining up with TRBD2. CDR1 is SGHRS and CDR2 is YFSETQ in the germline V gene. The CDR3 consists of 14 residues. V gave up 4 bases and J gave up 5 bases; unmatched junction bases: 4.

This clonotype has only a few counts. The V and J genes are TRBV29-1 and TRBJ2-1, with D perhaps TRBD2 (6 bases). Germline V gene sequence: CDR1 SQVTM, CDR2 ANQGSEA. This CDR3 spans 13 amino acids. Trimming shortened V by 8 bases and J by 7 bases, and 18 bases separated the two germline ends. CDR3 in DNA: TGCAGCACCGTGACGGGGGAAGATAATGAGCAGTTCTTC. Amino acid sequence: CSTVTGEDNEQFF.

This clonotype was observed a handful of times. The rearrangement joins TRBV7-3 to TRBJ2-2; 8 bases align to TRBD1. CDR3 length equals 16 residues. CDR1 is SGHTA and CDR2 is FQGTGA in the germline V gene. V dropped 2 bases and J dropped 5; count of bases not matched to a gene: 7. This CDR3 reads CASSLGQGARTGELFF. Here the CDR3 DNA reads TGTGCCAGCAGCTTAGGGCAGGGGGCACGGACCGGGGAGCTGTTTTTT. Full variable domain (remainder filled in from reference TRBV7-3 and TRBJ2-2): GAGVSQTPSNKVTEKGKYVELRCDPISGHTALYWYRQSLGQGPEFLIYFQGTGAADDSGLPNDRFFAVRPEGSVSTLKIQRTERGDSAVYLCASSLGQGARTGELFFGEGSRLTVL.

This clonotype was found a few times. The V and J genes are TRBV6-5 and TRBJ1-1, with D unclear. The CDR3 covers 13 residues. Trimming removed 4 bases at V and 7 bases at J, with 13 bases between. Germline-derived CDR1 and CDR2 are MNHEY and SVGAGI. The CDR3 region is CASSSGLGSEAFF. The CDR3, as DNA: TGTGCCAGCAGTTCAGGTCTCGGAAGTGAAGCTTTCTTT.

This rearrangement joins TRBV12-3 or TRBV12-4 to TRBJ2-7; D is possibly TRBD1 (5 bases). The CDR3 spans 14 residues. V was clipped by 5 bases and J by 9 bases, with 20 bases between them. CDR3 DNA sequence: TGTGCCAGCAGTCAGACAGCCCCTAATAACGGGCAGTACTTC. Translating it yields CASSQTAPNNGQYF.

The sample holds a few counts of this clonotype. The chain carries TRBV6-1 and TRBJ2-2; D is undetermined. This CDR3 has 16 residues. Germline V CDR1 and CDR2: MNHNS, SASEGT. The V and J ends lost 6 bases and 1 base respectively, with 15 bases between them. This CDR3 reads CASSSGRRMNTGELFF. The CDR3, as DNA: TGTGCCAGCAGCTCGGGCCGCCGAATGAACACCGGGGAGCTGTTTTTT.

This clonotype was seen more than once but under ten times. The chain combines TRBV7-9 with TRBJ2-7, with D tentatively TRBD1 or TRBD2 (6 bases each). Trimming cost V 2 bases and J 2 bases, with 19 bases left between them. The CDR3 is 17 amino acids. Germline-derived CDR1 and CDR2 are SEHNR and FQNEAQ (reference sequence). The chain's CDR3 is CASSLYTGGHKAYEQYF. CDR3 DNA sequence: TGTGCCAGCAGCTTATATACCGGGGGACATAAGGCCTACGAGCAGTACTTC.

The CDR3 here is CASSLRGPGDGELFF. In DNA form, the CDR3 reads TGTGCCAGCAGCTTACGGGGGCCAGGGGACGGGGAGCTGTTTTTT. This chain uses TRBV7-8 with TRBJ2-2; tentatively, D is TRBD1 or TRBD2 (6 bases each). The V and J ends lost 2 bases and 7 bases respectively, with 14 bases between them. Germline lookup yields CDR1 SGHVS and CDR2 FQNEAQ. The CDR3 sequence is 15 residues long.

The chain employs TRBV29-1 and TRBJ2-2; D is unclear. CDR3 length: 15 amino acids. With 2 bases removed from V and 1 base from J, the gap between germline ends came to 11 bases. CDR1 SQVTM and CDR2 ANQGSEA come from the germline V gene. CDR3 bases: TGCAGCGTTGAATTCGTACTCGGGAACACCGGGGAGCTGTTTTTT. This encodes CSVEFVLGNTGELFF.

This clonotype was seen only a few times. The CDR3 bases are TGTGCCAGCAGTTTAATGGGGATTGGCTACGAGCAGTACTTC. Protein: CASSLMGIGYEQYF. The chain joins TRBV27 to TRBJ2-7; D call uncertain. Trimming took off 2 bases at V and 3 bases at J, with 11 bases between the two ends. Per germline, CDR1 MNHEY and CDR2 SMNVEV (reference sequence). The CDR3 totals 14 residues.

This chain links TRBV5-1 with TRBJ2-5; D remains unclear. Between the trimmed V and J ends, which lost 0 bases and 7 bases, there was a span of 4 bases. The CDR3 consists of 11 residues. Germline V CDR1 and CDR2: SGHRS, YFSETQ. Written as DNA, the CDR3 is TGCGCCAGCAGCTTGGCGGTGACCCAGTACTTC. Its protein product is CASSLAVTQYF. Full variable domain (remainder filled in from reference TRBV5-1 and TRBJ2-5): KAGVTQTPRYLIKTRGQQVTLSCSPISGHRSVSWYQQTPGQGLQFLFEYFSETQRNKGNFPGRFSGRQFSNSRSEMNVSTLELGDSALYLCASSLAVTQYFGPGTRLLVL.

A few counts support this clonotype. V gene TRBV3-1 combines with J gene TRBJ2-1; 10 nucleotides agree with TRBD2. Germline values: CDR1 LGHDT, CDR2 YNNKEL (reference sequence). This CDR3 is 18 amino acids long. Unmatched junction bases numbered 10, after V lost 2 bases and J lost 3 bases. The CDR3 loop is CASSQTFGLAVSYNEQFF. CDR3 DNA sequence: TGTGCCAGCAGCCAAACCTTCGGACTAGCGGTAAGCTACAATGAGCAGTTCTTC.

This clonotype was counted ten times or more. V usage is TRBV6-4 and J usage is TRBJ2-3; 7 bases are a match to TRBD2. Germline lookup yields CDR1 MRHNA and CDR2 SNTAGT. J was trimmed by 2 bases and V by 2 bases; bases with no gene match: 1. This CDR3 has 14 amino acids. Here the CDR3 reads CASSDGLDTDTQYF. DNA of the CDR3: TGTGCCAGCAGTGACGGACTAGACACAGATACGCAGTATTTT.

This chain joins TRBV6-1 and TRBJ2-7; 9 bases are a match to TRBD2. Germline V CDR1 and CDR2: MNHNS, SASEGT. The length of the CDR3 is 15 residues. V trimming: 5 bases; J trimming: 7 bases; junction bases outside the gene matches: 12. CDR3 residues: CASSNPPSGMGEQYF. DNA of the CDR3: TGTGCCAGCAGTAATCCTCCTAGCGGGATGGGGGAGCAGTACTTC.

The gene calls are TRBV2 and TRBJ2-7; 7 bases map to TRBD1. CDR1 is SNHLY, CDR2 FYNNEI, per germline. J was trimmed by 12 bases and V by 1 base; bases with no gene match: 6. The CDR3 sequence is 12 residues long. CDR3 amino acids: CASSEGGTAPYF. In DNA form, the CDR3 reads TGTGCCAGCAGTGAAGGAGGGACAGCTCCGTACTTC.

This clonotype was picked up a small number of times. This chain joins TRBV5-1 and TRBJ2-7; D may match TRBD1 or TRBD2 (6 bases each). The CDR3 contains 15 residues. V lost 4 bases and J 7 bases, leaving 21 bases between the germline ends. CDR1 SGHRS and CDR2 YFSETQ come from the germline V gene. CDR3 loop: CASSLAKTGVGEQYF. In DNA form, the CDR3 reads TGCGCCAGCAGCCTAGCGAAGACAGGAGTTGGAGAGCAGTACTTC.

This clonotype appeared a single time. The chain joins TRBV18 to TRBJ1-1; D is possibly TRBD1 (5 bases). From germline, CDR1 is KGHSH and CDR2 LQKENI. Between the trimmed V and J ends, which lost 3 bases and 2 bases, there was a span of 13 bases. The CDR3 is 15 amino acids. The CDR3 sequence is CASSPRWDLNTEAFF. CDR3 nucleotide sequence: TGTGCCAGCTCACCTCGCTGGGACCTCAACACTGAAGCTTTCTTT.

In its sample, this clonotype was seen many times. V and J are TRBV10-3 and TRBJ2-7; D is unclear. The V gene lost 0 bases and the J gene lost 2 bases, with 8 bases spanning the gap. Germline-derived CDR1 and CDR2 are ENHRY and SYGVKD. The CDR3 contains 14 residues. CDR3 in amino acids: CAISESSSAYEQYF. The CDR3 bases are TGTGCCATCAGTGAGTCGAGCTCAGCCTACGAGCAGTACTTC.

Written as DNA, the CDR3 is TGCAGTGCTAGAACTAGCCCCAGCAATGAGCAGTTCTTC. This gives the protein CSARTSPSNEQFF. The chain recombines TRBV20-1 with TRBJ2-1; perhaps TRBD2 as D (6 bases). V lost 2 bases and J lost 6, with 11 bases in between. Germline-derived CDR1 and CDR2 are DFQATT and SNEGSKA (reference sequence). The CDR3 length is 13 residues.

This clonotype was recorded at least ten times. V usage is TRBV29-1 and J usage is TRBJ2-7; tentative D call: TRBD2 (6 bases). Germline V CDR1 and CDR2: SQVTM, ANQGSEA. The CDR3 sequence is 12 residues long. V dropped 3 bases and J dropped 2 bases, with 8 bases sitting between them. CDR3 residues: CSVDGGTYEQYF. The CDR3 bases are TGCAGCGTTGATGGAGGGACCTACGAGCAGTACTTC.

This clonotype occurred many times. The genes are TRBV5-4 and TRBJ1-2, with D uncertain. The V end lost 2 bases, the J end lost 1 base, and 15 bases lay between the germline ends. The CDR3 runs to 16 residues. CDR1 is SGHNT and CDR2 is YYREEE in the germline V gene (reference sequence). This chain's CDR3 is CASSFSLQVLNYGYTF. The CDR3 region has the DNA TGTGCCAGCAGCTTTTCTCTCCAGGTGCTTAACTATGGCTACACCTTC.

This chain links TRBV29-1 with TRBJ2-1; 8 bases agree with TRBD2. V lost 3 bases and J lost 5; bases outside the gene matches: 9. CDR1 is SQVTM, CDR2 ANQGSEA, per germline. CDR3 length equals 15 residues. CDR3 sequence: CSVDTGTSLNNEQFF. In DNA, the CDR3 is TGCAGCGTTGATACCGGGACTAGTCTAAACAATGAGCAGTTCTTC.

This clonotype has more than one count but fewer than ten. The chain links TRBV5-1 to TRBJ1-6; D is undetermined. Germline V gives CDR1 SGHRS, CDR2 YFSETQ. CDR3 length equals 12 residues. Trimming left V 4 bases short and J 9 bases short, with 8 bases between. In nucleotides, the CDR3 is TGCGCCAGCAGCCCGAATTCTTCACCCCTCCACTTT. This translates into CASSPNSSPLHF.

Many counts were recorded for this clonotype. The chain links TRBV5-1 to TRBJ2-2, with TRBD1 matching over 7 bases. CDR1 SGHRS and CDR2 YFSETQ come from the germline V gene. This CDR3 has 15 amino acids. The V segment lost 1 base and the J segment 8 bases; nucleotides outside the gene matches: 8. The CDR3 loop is CASSLTGASVGELFF. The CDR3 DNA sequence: TGCGCCAGCAGCTTGACAGGGGCCAGTGTGGGGGAGCTGTTTTTT.

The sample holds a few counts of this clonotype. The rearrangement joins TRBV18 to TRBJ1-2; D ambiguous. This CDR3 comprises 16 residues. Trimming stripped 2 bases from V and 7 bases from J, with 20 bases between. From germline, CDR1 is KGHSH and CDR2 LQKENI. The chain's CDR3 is CASSPIGAGPTTGYTF. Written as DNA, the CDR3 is TGTGCCAGCTCACCAATTGGAGCTGGACCGACAACTGGCTACACCTTC.